This T cell receptor (beta chain) was recorded in a study of PD-1 blockade in classical Hodgkin lymphoma. The repertoire was sequenced with immunoSEQ multiplex PCR; TCRdb's copy has only in-frame clones and lacks some. The table has tens of thousands of clones, nearly 90% seen once. The time point: cycle 4 day 1 (C4D1), after less than 7 weeks of nivolumab. After autologous stem cell transplantation all patients relapsed, and prior brentuximab vedotin exposure differed between cohorts. J lost 5 bases, V lost 5 bases, and 12 bases had no gene match. CDR1 and CDR2 (germline): SGHRS, YFSETQ. The CDR3 length is 15 residues.

The clonotype originates from a human donor with classical Hodgkin lymphoma. This sample comprised peripheral blood mononuclear cells (PBMCs), obtained before the fourth cycle of nivolumab. The V gene is TRBV5-1, the J gene TRBJ1-2; 7 nucleotides align to TRBD1. CDR3 protein: CASSIGGETMYGYTF. CDR3 bases: TGCGCCAGCAGTATAGGGGGCGAGACTATGTATGGCTACACCTTC.